The TCR beta chain under discussion was sequenced for a study of blood T cell repertoires in COVID-19. For the study at large: Sources were T cells, B-cell-depleted T cells, or PBMCs; the material itself was cDNA or gDNA.

Profiled with immunoSEQ multiplex PCR; TCRdb holds only in-frame clones, not every one. The repertoire holds approximately 150,000 clones, with approximately 86% as singletons. The CDR3 covers 14 residues. The germline V gene has CDR1 MDHEN and CDR2 SYDVKM. V lost 7 bases to trimming and J lost 7 bases; unmatched junction nucleotides: 7. The chain carries TRBV28 and TRBJ1-6; 7 bases agree with TRBD1. This sequence was found in a man in his 70s with acute or convalescent COVID-19. Material: peripheral blood. The CDR3 DNA reads as TGTGCCAGCATTCGACAGGGTAAAAATTCACCCCTCCACTTT. Its translation: CASIRQGKNSPLHF.